What follows are 20 T cell receptor beta chains derived from one specimen sequenced in a study of tumor and adjacent non-tumor tissue in lung cancer. This sample's RNA came from whole unsorted tissue. Three rounds of nested PCR, following a modified ARM-PCR protocol, produced the TCRbeta library. From the multiplex PCR reads, TCRdb called clonotypes with MiXCR, one entry per CDR3 protein. The data contain roughly 220,000 distinct CDR3 sequences, around 70% of them singletons. The sequenced sample consisted of lung tumor tissue. All receptors come from a man aged 60 to 75 with non-small cell lung cancer.

In the case of this clonotype: Germline is not matched at one junction end, which may reflect a read error. The chain is built from TRBV11-2 and TRBJ2-2; D remains ambiguous. The CDR3 consists of 15 residues. Germline V CDR1 and CDR2: SGHAT, FQNNGV. CDR3 DNA: TGTACCAGCAGCTTAGATGTGGGGAACACCGGGGAGCTGTTTTTT. Amino acid sequence: CTSSLDVGNTGELFF.

A remark on this clonotype: The conserved closing phenylalanine or tryptophan is absent in this CDR3, likely reflecting a read error. The chain combines TRBV11-3 with TRBJ1-1; TRBD1 matches at 9 bases. Germline V lookup: CDR1 SGHNT, CDR2 YENEEA. There are 16 residues in the CDR3. V was clipped by 1 base and J by 0 bases; unmatched bases: 3. CDR3 protein: CASSLGGDRVNTEAFL. DNA of the CDR3: TGTGCCAGCAGCTTAGGTGGGGACAGGGTGAACACTGAAGCTTTCTTG.

The chain joins TRBV20-1 to TRBJ2-3; D not certain. V gave up 3 bases and J gave up 7 bases, with 11 bases separating them. The CDR3 contains 12 residues. The germline V gene has CDR1 DFQATT and CDR2 SNEGSKA (reference sequence). CDR3 DNA: TGCAGTGCTAGTGTGAACCAATATACGCAGTATTTT. Translation gives CSASVNQYTQYF.

Concerning this clonotype itself: This may come from a read error, since a much larger clone is one base off. The rearrangement joins TRBV6-2 or TRBV6-3 to TRBJ1-5; D is ambiguous. Germline V lookup: CDR1 MNHEY, CDR2 SVGEGT. The CDR3 runs 13 residues. CDR3 region: CTSSPTSNQPQHF. Written as DNA, the CDR3 is TGTACCAGCAGCCCGACTAGCAATCAGCCCCAGCATTTT.

Notes on this clonotype: This may stem from a read error, because a much larger clone lies one nucleotide away. This is likely a read error, given that the CDR3 carries no conserved phenylalanine or tryptophan at its end. The chain combines TRBV11-3 with TRBJ2-5; D is ambiguous. V dropped 8 bases and J dropped 5 bases, with 18 bases sitting between them. Germline CDR1 SGHNT, CDR2 YENEEA. The CDR3 length is 14 residues. The CDR3 DNA reads TGTGCCAGCGGACCGAGACATGGCAGGGAGACCCAGTACCTC. It translates to CASGPRHGRETQYL.

Ten or more counts support this clonotype. This chain connects TRBV6-5 to TRBJ1-5, with 8 bases lining up with TRBD1. CDR1 is MNHEY and CDR2 is SVGAGI in the germline V gene. Losses at the gene ends were 2 bases for V and 2 bases for J; bases not matched to a gene: 2. The CDR3 runs 15 residues. The CDR3 sequence is CASSYDRGGNQPQHF. For the CDR3, the DNA is TGTGCCAGCAGTTACGACAGGGGAGGCAATCAGCCCCAGCATTTT.

Comment on this clonotype: Without the conserved terminal phenylalanine or tryptophan, this CDR3 likely stems from a read error. The chain combines TRBV6-1 with TRBJ1-5; D is possibly TRBD1 (5 bases). Germline loops: CDR1 MNHNS, CDR2 SASEGT. There are 14 residues in the CDR3. The CDR3 coding sequence is TGTGTCAGCAGTGATAGGGGAGCGGGCCAGCCCCAGCATTAT. This translates into CVSSDRGAGQPQHY.

This clonotype was seen many times. The chain recombines TRBV12-3 or TRBV12-4 with TRBJ1-6; a weak D match, TRBD1 (5 bases). The CDR3 extends over 16 amino acids. Between the trimmed V and J ends, which lost 6 bases and 7 bases, there was a span of 19 bases. This CDR3 reads CASSPSGRGGNSPLHF. In DNA form, the CDR3 reads TGTGCCAGCAGCCCCTCGGGTCGGGGGGGAAATTCACCCCTCCACTTT.

As to this clonotype: The junction departs from germline at one end; a sequencing error may be responsible. The chain recombines TRBV5-1 with TRBJ2-3, with TRBD1 matching over 10 bases. CDR3 size: 16 residues. Per the germline V gene, CDR1 is SGHRS and CDR2 is YFSETQ. CDR3 sequence (DNA): TGCGCCAGCAGCTCGAGGACAGGGGGGACCACAGATACTCAGTATTTT. Translating gives CASSSRTGGTTDTQYF.

This clonotype was seen ten or more times. The chain combines TRBV6-5 with TRBJ2-7; D gene uncertain. From germline, CDR1 is MNHEY and CDR2 SVGAGI. Trimming took 5 bases from V and 6 from J, leaving 14 bases between them. The CDR3 loop spans 13 amino acids. The CDR3 spells CASSHDITSEQYF. Written as DNA, the CDR3 is TGTGCCAGCAGTCACGATATAACGAGCGAGCAGTACTTC.

The chain combines TRBV29-1 with TRBJ1-1; D is possibly TRBD1 (6 bases). This CDR3 has 12 amino acids. The V and J ends lost 6 bases and 9 bases respectively, with 17 bases between them. CDR1 and CDR2 from the germline V gene are SQVTM and ANQGSEA. The DNA of the CDR3 is TGCAGCGTCTCCGACAGGTGCGCTAAAGCTTTCTTT. It is translated as CSVSDRCAKAFF. Using reference TRBV29-1 and TRBJ1-1 for the parts outside the CDR3, the full variable domain is SAVISQKPSRDICQRGTSLTIQCQVDSQVTMMFWYRQQPGQSLTLIATANQGSEATYESGFVIDKFPISRPNLTFSTLTVSNMSPEDSSIYLCSVSDRCAKAFFGQGTRLTVV.

To note about this clonotype: In this CDR3 the conserved last residue, phenylalanine or tryptophan, is missing, so a read error is likely. In DNA form, the CDR3 reads TGTGCCAGCAGTAAGGGGGGTAGTTTAAGGACCGGGGAGCTGTTTATT. It encodes CASSKGGSLRTGELFI. The chain carries TRBV12-3 or TRBV12-4 and TRBJ2-2; D tentatively fits TRBD1 or TRBD2 (6 bases each). CDR3 length: 16 amino acids. Trimming removed 5 bases from V and 5 bases from J, with 18 bases in between.

This clonotype has a single count. A much larger clonotype is one base distant, so this may be a read error. The V gene is TRBV20-1, the J gene TRBJ2-1; D ambiguous. V was clipped by 0 bases and J by 8 bases, with 8 bases between them. Germline V gene data show CDR1 as DFQATT and CDR2 as SNEGSKA (reference sequence). The CDR3 runs to 12 residues. Here the CDR3 reads CSARDNSYEQFF. DNA for the CDR3: TGCAGTGCTAGAGATAACTCCTATGAGCAGTTCTTC.

The chain combines TRBV6-1 with TRBJ2-3; 10 bases fit TRBD2. Per the germline V gene, CDR1 is MNHNS and CDR2 is SASEGT. This CDR3 is built from 16 residues. Trimming cost V 1 base and J 4 bases; bases outside gene matches: 5. The CDR3 here is CASSEVASGSPDTQYF. The CDR3 bases are TGTGCCAGCAGTGAAGTGGCTAGCGGGAGCCCAGATACGCAGTATTTT.

A few counts support this clonotype. The junction shows a germline mismatch at one end, possibly a read error. The V gene is TRBV19, the J gene TRBJ2-2; TRBD1 is a possible D gene (6 bases). Per the germline V gene, CDR1 is LNHDA and CDR2 is SQIVND (reference sequence). CDR3 size: 15 residues. The CDR3 nucleotides are TGTGCCAGTAGTACACAGGGATATTTCACCTGGGAGCTGTTTTTT. It codes for CASSTQGYFTWELFF.

A single count supports this clonotype. This may be a read error, as it is one base from a much larger clone. The V call is TRBV20-1, the J call TRBJ1-5; D is perhaps TRBD1 (5 bases). The germline V gene encodes CDR1 DFQATT and CDR2 SNEGSKA (reference sequence). The CDR3 extends over 12 amino acids. V lost 3 bases to trimming and J lost 5 bases, with 8 bases between them. CDR3 nucleotides: TGCAGTGCTAGGGCGGGGGATCAGCCCCAGCATTTT. This gives the protein CSARAGDQPQHF.

Ten or more counts support this clonotype. V is TRBV6-5 and J is TRBJ1-5, with TRBD1 matching 8 bases. CDR1 and CDR2 from the germline V gene are MNHEY and SVGAGI. The CDR3 contains 13 residues. V was pared by 6 bases and J by 7 bases, with 5 bases of the junction left unmatched. CDR3 in amino acids: CASSRDRTQPQHF. CDR3 nucleotides: TGTGCCAGCAGCCGGGACAGGACCCAGCCCCAGCATTTT.

This clonotype was seen only a few times. At one of its ends the junction is not consistent with the germline gene, which may arise from a read error. The gene calls are TRBV4-3 and TRBJ2-6, with D unresolved. The CDR3 covers 16 residues. The germline V gene encodes CDR1 LGHNA and CDR2 YSLEER. CDR3 in DNA: TGCGCTAGCAGCCAAGAGGTGGTATCTGGGGCCAACGTCCTGACTTTC. Translating gives CASSQEVVSGANVLTF.

As to this clonotype: As the CDR3 is not closed by the conserved phenylalanine or tryptophan, this likely results from a read error. The rearrangement joins TRBV11-2 to TRBJ1-1; D possibly corresponds to TRBD1 (5 bases). This CDR3 comprises 14 residues. CDR1 and CDR2 (germline): SGHAT, FQNNGV. CDR3 loop: CASCLEAGSNGAFC. The CDR3 DNA reads as TGTGCCAGCTGCTTAGAAGCAGGGAGTAATGGAGCTTTCTGT.

Comments on this clonotype: Given a much more abundant clone one base away, this may be a read error. This chain connects TRBV29-1 to TRBJ1-1; 8 positions agree with TRBD1. CDR1 and CDR2 (germline): SQVTM, ANQGSEA. The CDR3 extends over 12 amino acids. The CDR3, as DNA: TGCAACGTGGGGACAGGTAACACTGAAGCTTTCTTT. Its protein product is CNVGTGNTEAFF.